This T cell receptor beta chain was sequenced during a study of response to subunit inactivated influenza vaccine. Whole-study results and caveats: Few new T cells, the authors suggested, are recruited by each seasonal influenza vaccination.

V was pared by 0 bases and J by 3 bases, with 6 bases between. The V gene's germline CDR1 is LGHNA and CDR2 YSLEER. The CDR3 totals 14 residues. TCRdb redid the calling of the RT-PCR reads with MiXCR, one entry per CDR3 protein. This table holds about 700,000 distinct CDR3 sequences, approximately 15% found once. As concerns this clonotype: Antigen: not known.

The sample was PBMCs from blood, taken 14 to 15 days before vaccination. The chain has TRBV4-3 and TRBJ1-5; D is unresolved. This receptor was taken from a man aged 50 or older who received an inactivated influenza vaccine. The DNA of the CDR3 is TGCGCCAGCAGCCAAGAGGTCTACAATCAGCCCCAGCATTTT. Translated, it gives CASSQEVYNQPQHF.